This T cell receptor (beta chain) was identified in a study of CD8 T cells in Susac syndrome. Study-level information: When blood was collected, patients with Susac syndrome were therapy-naive, were taking corticosteroids, or were receiving intravenous immunoglobulin alone.

RNA was extracted with the RNeasy kit, and a quantity of about 0.45 to 1 ug was reverse transcribed using random hexamers. The authors amplified TCR beta CDR3 across 54 Vbeta and 13 Jbeta using immunoSEQ multiplex PCR. One entry per CDR3 protein, called by TCRdb with MiXCR from the immunoSEQ multiplex PCR reads. The data show about 140,000 distinct CDR3 sequences, more than 85% seen once. Sequencing of TCR beta covered CD8+ and CD4+ T cells obtained from blood. V was trimmed by 7 bases and J by 1 base, leaving 11 bases between them. This CDR3 has 14 residues. From germline, CDR1 is SGHNT and CDR2 YYREEE (reference sequence). This clonotype was seen only once.

The origin of this receptor is a human donor with Susac syndrome. Sequencing was done on a sample of CD4+ T cells from PBMCs. The V and J genes are TRBV5-4 and TRBJ2-2; a weak D match, TRBD1 (6 bases). CDR3 in DNA: TGTGCCAGCGGACAGAACAAGAACACCGGGGAGCTGTTTTTT. Translating gives CASGQNKNTGELFF.